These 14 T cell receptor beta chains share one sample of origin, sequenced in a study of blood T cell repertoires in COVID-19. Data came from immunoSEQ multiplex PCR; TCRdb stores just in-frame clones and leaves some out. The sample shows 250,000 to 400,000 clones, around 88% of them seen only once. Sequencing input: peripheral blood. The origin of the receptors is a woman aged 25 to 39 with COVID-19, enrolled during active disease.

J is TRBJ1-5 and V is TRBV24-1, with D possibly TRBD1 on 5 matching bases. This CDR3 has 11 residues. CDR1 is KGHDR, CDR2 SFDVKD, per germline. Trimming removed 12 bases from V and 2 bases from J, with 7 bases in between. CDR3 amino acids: CAGGGNQPQHF. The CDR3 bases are TGTGCCGGAGGGGGCAATCAGCCCCAGCATTTT.

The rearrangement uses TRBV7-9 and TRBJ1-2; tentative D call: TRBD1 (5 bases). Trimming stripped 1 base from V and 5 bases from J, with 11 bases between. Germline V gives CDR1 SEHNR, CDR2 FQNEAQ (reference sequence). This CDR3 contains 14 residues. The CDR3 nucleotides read TGTGCCAGCAGCTTAGGTTCAGGGAGGTATGGCTACACCTTC. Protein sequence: CASSLGSGRYGYTF.

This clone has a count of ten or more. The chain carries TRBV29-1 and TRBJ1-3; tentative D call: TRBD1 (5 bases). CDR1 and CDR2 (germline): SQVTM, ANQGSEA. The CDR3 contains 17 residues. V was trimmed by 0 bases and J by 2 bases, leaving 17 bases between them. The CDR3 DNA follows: TGCAGCGTTGAAGATCCTGCGGGGGACCCTACTGGAAACACCATATATTTT. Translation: CSVEDPAGDPTGNTIYF.

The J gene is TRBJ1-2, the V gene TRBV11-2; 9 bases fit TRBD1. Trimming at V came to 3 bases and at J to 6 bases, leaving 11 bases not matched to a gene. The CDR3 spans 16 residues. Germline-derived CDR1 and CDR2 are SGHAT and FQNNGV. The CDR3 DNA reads TGTGCCAGCAGCTTTGGCGACGGACAGGGGATAGATGGCTACACCTTC. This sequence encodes CASSFGDGQGIDGYTF. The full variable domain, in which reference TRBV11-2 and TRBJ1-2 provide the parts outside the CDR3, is EAGVAQSPRYKIIEKRQSVAFWCNPISGHATLYWYQQILGQGPKLLIQFQNNGVVDDSQLPKDRFSAERLKGVDSTLKIQPAKLEDSAVYLCASSFGDGQGIDGYTFGSGTRLTVV.

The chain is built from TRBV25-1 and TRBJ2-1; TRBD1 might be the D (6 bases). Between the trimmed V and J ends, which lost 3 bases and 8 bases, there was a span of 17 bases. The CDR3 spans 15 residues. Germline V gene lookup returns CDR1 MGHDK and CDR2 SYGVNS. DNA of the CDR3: TGTGCCAGCAGTGATACGAGGGGGACGCGGCATGAGCAGTTCTTC. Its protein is CASSDTRGTRHEQFF.

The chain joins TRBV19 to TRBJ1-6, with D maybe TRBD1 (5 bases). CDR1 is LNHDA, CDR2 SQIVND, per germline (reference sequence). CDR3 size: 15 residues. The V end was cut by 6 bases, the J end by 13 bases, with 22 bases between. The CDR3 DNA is TGTGCCAGTAGCCCTAGGGTGGGGCAGGCCTGGCCCCTCCACTTT. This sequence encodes CASSPRVGQAWPLHF.

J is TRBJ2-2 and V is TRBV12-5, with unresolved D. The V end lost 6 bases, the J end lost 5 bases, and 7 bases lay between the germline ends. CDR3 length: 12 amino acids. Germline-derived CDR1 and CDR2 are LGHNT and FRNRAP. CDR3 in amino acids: CASGWPTGELFF. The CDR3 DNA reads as TGTGCTAGTGGCTGGCCAACCGGGGAGCTGTTTTTT. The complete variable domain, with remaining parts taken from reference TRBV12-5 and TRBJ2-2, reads DARVTQTPRHKVTEMGQEVTMRCQPILGHNTVFWYRQTMMQGLELLAYFRNRAPLDDSGMPKDRFSAEMPDATLATLKIQPSEPRDSAVYFCASGWPTGELFFGEGSRLTVL.

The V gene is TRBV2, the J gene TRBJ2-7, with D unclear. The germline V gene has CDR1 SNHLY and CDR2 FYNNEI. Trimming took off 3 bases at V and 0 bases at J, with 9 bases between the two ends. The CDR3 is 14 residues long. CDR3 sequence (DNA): TGTGCCAGCAGTGATTTCCGGAGCTCCTACGAGCAGTACTTC. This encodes CASSDFRSSYEQYF.

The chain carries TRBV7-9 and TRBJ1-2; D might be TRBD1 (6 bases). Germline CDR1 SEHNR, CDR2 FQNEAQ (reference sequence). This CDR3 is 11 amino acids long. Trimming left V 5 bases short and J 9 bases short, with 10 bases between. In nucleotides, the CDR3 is TGTGCCAGCAGCCTCGACAGGAGCTACACCTTC. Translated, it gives CASSLDRSYTF. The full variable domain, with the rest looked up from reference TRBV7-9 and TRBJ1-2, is DTGVSQNPRHKITKRGQNVTFRCDPISEHNRLYWYRQTLGQGPEFLTYFQNEAQLEKSRLLSDRFSAERPKGSFSTLEIQRTEQGDSAMYLCASSLDRSYTFGSGTRLTVV.

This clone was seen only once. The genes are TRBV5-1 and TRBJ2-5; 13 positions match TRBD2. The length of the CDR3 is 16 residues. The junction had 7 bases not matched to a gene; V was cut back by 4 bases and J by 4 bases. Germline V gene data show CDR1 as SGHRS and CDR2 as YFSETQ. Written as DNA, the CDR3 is TGCGCCAGCAGCCAGGGACTAGCGGGGACACTAGAGACCCAGTACTTC. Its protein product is CASSQGLAGTLETQYF.

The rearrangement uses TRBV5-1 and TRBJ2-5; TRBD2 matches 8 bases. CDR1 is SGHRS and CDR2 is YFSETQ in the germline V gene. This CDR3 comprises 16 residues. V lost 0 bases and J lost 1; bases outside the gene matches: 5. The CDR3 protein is CASSLEARGVQETQYF. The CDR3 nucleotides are TGCGCCAGCAGCTTGGAAGCGCGGGGGGTCCAAGAGACCCAGTACTTC.

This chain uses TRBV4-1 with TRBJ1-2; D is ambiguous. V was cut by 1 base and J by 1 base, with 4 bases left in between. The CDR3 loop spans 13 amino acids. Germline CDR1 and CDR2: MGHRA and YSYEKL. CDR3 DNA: TGCGCCAGCAGCCAAGCTATTAACTATGGCTACACCTTC. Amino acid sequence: CASSQAINYGYTF.

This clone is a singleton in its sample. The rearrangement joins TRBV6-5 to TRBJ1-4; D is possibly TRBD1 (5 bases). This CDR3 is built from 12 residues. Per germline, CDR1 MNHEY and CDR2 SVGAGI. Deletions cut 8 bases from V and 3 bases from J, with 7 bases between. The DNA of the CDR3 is TGTGCCAGCGCGGGGCCTAATGAAAAACTGTTTTTT. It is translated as CASAGPNEKLFF.

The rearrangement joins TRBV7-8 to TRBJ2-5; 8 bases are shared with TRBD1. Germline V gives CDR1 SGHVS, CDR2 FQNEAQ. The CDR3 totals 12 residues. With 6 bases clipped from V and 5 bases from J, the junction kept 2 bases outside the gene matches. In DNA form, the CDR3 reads TGTGCCAGCAGAACAGGGGGGGAGACCCAGTACTTC. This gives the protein CASRTGGETQYF.